The 4 T cell receptor beta chains below were found in one sample sequenced in a study of response to subunit inactivated influenza vaccine. One entry per CDR3 protein results from TCRdb running MiXCR on the RT-PCR reads. The table has hundreds of thousands of distinct CDR3 sequences, approximately 15% seen once; the top ten hold 6% to 7%. Sequencing used PBMCs from blood, obtained less than 15 days before vaccination. These receptors were taken from a man aged 50 to 59 who received an inactivated influenza vaccine.

This rearrangement joins TRBV15 to TRBJ1-6, with D unresolved. There are 17 residues in the CDR3. Germline lookup yields CDR1 LNHNV and CDR2 YYDKDF (reference sequence). Trimming left V 0 bases short and J 6 bases short, with 15 bases between. DNA of the CDR3: TGTGCCACCAGCAGAGAGGGATATACCGGAAGTAATTCACCCCTCCACTTT. Translated, it gives CATSREGYTGSNSPLHF.

This clonotype was detected a few times. The V call is TRBV12-3 or TRBV12-4, the J call TRBJ1-4, with D tentatively TRBD1 (6 bases). There are 15 residues in the CDR3. The ends were cut back, 6 bases at V and 6 bases at J, with 17 bases in the middle. This CDR3 reads CASSAYWGRDEKLFF. CDR3 in DNA: TGTGCCAGCAGCGCATATTGGGGGCGGGATGAAAAACTGTTTTTT.

This clonotype has at least ten counts. This chain links TRBV7-9 with TRBJ1-5; no clear D gene. V was clipped by 5 bases and J by 2 bases, with 13 bases between them. The CDR3 sequence is 15 residues long. Per the germline V gene, CDR1 is SEHNR and CDR2 is FQNEAQ (reference sequence). The CDR3 region is CASSAALAGNQPQHF. Here the CDR3 DNA reads TGTGCCAGCAGCGCAGCTTTAGCAGGCAATCAGCCCCAGCATTTT.

This clonotype has at least ten counts. The gene calls are TRBV27 and TRBJ2-7; D gene unclear. The CDR3 covers 13 residues. The ends were cut back, 0 bases at V and 4 bases at J, with 7 bases in the middle. Germline lookup yields CDR1 MNHEY and CDR2 SMNVEV (reference sequence). Here the CDR3 DNA reads TGTGCCAGCAGTTTATCTCACGGATACGAGCAGTACTTC. Translating it yields CASSLSHGYEQYF.